The rows below give T cell receptor beta chains drawn from one sample of a study of immune evolution from preneoplasia to lung adenocarcinoma. The method was immunoSEQ multiplex PCR; TCRdb's version includes in-frame clones alone and lacks a portion of them. The sample carries some 5,100 clones, around 78% recorded once. Sequenced material: FFPE minimally invasive lung adenocarcinoma tissue. These receptors were collected from a person aged 60-80 years with lung adenocarcinoma. Both conserved end residues are part of each CDR3. A D gene is named only where the DNA matches it firmly. Only part of the rows carry a size: once, few, many, or a class if the clone is expanded.

clone_size,d_call,v_call,j_call,cdr3_nt,cdr3_aa
NA,NA,TRBV14,TRBJ1-1,TGTGCCAGCAGCCCCCACCGGGGAGCTTTCTTT,CASSPHRGAFF
NA,NA,TRBV7-8,TRBJ1-5,TGTGCCAGCAGCCTAACCAGGCGGCATAGCAATCAGCCCCAGCATTTT,CASSLTRRHSNQPQHF
NA,TRBD1,TRBV9,TRBJ1-2,TGTGCCAGCAGCGTCGCGGACAGGGATATCTATGGCTACACCTTC,CASSVADRDIYGYTF
NA,NA,TRBV4-2,TRBJ2-2,TGTGCCAGCAGCCAAGTCCAGAACACCGGGGAGCTGTTTTTT,CASSQVQNTGELFF
NA,NA,TRBV5-6,TRBJ2-6,TGTGCCAGCAGCTTTTATCAGGGTGGCACTGGGGCCAACGTCCTGACTTTC,CASSFYQGGTGANVLTF
NA,TRBD1,TRBV10-3,TRBJ1-2,TGTGCCATCAGTGGCACCGGGACAGGGGTCGGCTACACCTTC,CAISGTGTGVGYTF
few,TRBD2,TRBV4-3,TRBJ2-3,TGCGCCAGCAGCCAAGATCCTTGGGGGCCGACTAGCGGCAGCACAGATACGCAGTATTTT,CASSQDPWGPTSGSTDTQYF
NA,NA,TRBV29-1,TRBJ2-5,TGCAGCGTTGATGGACGGCAAGAGACCCAGTACTTC,CSVDGRQETQYF
NA,NA,TRBV30,TRBJ1-1,TGTGCCTGGAGGAATTTGGTAAACACTGAAGCTTTCTTT,CAWRNLVNTEAFF
NA,TRBD1,TRBV9,TRBJ1-1,TGTGCCAGCAGCACCGTCGGGACAGTGAACACTGAAGCTTTCTTT,CASSTVGTVNTEAFF
once,NA,TRBV29-1,TRBJ2-7,TGCAGCGTTGAAATTGGAGAGGGACGAGTACCCTACGAGCAGTACTTC,CSVEIGEGRVPYEQYF
few,TRBD2,TRBV29-1,TRBJ2-3,TGCAGCGCCATAAGTTTTAGCCTAGCGGGAGATACGCAGTATTTT,CSAISFSLAGDTQYF
NA,NA,TRBV5-4,TRBJ2-1,TGTGCCAGCAGCCCAGAGGGGGGCTCCTACAATGAGCAGTTCTTC,CASSPEGGSYNEQFF
NA,NA,TRBV6-5,TRBJ1-2,TGTGCCAGCACTGCTCGAGTGGGTGGAGATGGCTACACCTTC,CASTARVGGDGYTF
NA,NA,TRBV7-9,TRBJ2-2,TGTGCCAGCAGCTTAGGGTTTGGCGGGATGAACACCGGGGAGCTGTTTTTT,CASSLGFGGMNTGELFF
NA,NA,TRBV7-9,TRBJ1-5,TGTGCCAGGGGCCCGTTAGGGCAGGGAGCGGGAGGTCAGCCCCAGCATTTT,CARGPLGQGAGGQPQHF
NA,TRBD1,TRBV4-3,TRBJ2-1,TGCGCCAGCAGCCCTCAGTTGGGACAGTCCTACAATGAGCAGTTCTTC,CASSPQLGQSYNEQFF
NA,NA,TRBV5-6,TRBJ1-4,TGTGCCAGCAGCTTGGCCATGGACAGCTATAATGAAAAACTGTTTTTT,CASSLAMDSYNEKLFF
NA,NA,TRBV11-3,TRBJ2-1,TGTGCCAGCACCTCCCAACCGGGGAATGAGCAGTTCTTC,CASTSQPGNEQFF
NA,TRBD2,TRBV7-9,TRBJ2-1,TGTGCCGGTTCAGGGACTAGCGGGAGAGGATCCTACAATGAGCAGTTCTTC,CAGSGTSGRGSYNEQFF
NA,TRBD2,TRBV7-8,TRBJ2-7,TGTGCCAGCAGCTTGTCGCGGGAGGGTGTCAGCTCCTACGAGCAGTACTTC,CASSLSREGVSSYEQYF
NA,NA,TRBV2,TRBJ1-2,TGTGCCAGCAGTGAGGTCCTGGACTACACCTTC,CASSEVLDYTF
NA,TRBD1,TRBV7-8,TRBJ2-5,TGTGCCAGCAGCAGGAACCGACCGGGACAGGGTCAAGAGACCCAGTACTTC,CASSRNRPGQGQETQYF
few,NA,TRBV7-9,TRBJ2-3,TGTGCCAGCAGCCCCACAGCAGGGTCGAGGAGAGATACGCAGTATTTT,CASSPTAGSRRDTQYF
NA,TRBD2,TRBV19,TRBJ2-1,TGTGCCAGTAGTCGGACTAGGGAATCCTACAATGAGCAGTTCTTC,CASSRTRESYNEQFF
NA,NA,TRBV5-1,TRBJ1-2,TGCGCCAGCAGCTCAACAGGGACGGACGGAGGCTACACCTTC,CASSSTGTDGGYTF
NA,TRBD1,TRBV27,TRBJ2-1,TGTGCCAGCAGACCGACAGGGGTGGGCAATGAGCAGTTCTTC,CASRPTGVGNEQFF
NA,NA,TRBV29-1,TRBJ2-1,TGCAGCGTTGAATCGGTGACTCATTCCTACAATGAGCAGTTCTTC,CSVESVTHSYNEQFF
few,TRBD1,TRBV5-1,TRBJ1-3,TGCGCCAGCAGCGACCGGACAGGGGCTGGAAACACCATATATTTT,CASSDRTGAGNTIYF
NA,NA,TRBV5-3,TRBJ1-1,TGTGCCAGAAGCTTTACATCAGGGGTGGGTACTGAAGCTTTCTTT,CARSFTSGVGTEAFF
NA,NA,TRBV9,TRBJ1-6,TGTGCCAGCAGCGCACGGGCGAACTATAATTCACCCCTCCACTTT,CASSARANYNSPLHF
once,NA,TRBV10-2,TRBJ2-7,TGCGCCAGCAGTGAGTCGACTCGGGGGACGTTCTCCTACGAGCAGTACTTC,CASSESTRGTFSYEQYF
NA,TRBD1,TRBV5-6,TRBJ1-2,TGTGCCAGCAGCTTGGCCGGGGGTTCGACAGGGCTCTATGGCTACACCTTC,CASSLAGGSTGLYGYTF
NA,NA,TRBV5-4,TRBJ2-7,TGTGCCAGCAGCTTGGAAACGGGAAGTTACGAGCAGTACTTC,CASSLETGSYEQYF
few,TRBD1,TRBV9,TRBJ1-1,TGTGCCAGCAGCTCAGGGGGGGAATCTGAAGCTTTCTTT,CASSSGGESEAFF
NA,NA,TRBV10-3,TRBJ2-5,TGTGCCATCAGTGGGGGCATGTGGGAGACCCAGTACTTC,CAISGGMWETQYF
NA,NA,TRBV18,TRBJ1-2,TGTGCCAGCTCACCTAATTCTGCCTATGGCTACACCTTC,CASSPNSAYGYTF
few,TRBD1,TRBV7-9,TRBJ2-5,TGTGCCAGCAGCTTCTCGACAGGGCCCGAGACCCAGTACTTC,CASSFSTGPETQYF
NA,NA,TRBV28,TRBJ2-4,TGTGCCAGCAGCTCTGATGGGTTGGGAAACATTCAGTACTTC,CASSSDGLGNIQYF
NA,NA,TRBV6-1,TRBJ2-1,TGTGCCAGCAGTGAACCGGATGAGCAGTTCTTC,CASSEPDEQFF
NA,NA,TRBV5-4,TRBJ1-2,TGTGCCAGCAGCTTGAACGCTAACTATGGCTACACCTTC,CASSLNANYGYTF
few,NA,TRBV7-2,TRBJ1-2,TGTGCCAGCAGCTTACCAGGAGGGATTAACTATGGCTACACCTTC,CASSLPGGINYGYTF
NA,NA,TRBV11-2,TRBJ1-2,TGTGCCAGCAGCCACGAGATCCGGGACCCTTATGGCTACACCTTC,CASSHEIRDPYGYTF
NA,NA,TRBV7-9,TRBJ1-2,TGTGCCAGCAGCTTGGCAGGGGGCTACACCTTC,CASSLAGGYTF
NA,TRBD1,TRBV15,TRBJ2-1,TGTGCCACCAGCAGAGATGACAGGGTGACGGGGTACAATGAGCAGTTCTTC,CATSRDDRVTGYNEQFF
NA,NA,TRBV29-1,TRBJ1-2,TGCAGCGTTCAAGGGTCCGTGTTAGGGGGCTACACCTTC,CSVQGSVLGGYTF
once,NA,TRBV28,TRBJ1-1,TGTGCCAGCAGGCCGCCAGGGGCAGGGAACACTGAAGCTTTCTTT,CASRPPGAGNTEAFF
NA,TRBD2,TRBV7-6,TRBJ2-7,TGTGCCAGCAGCTTAGCCAGCGGGAGTGCCGAGCAGTACTTC,CASSLASGSAEQYF
NA,TRBD1,TRBV30,TRBJ1-4,TGTGCCTGGAGCGCCACCGGGACAGTGGTTTTT,CAWSATGTVVF
NA,NA,TRBV2,TRBJ1-1,TGTGCCAGCAGTGAGAGGGGATACACTGAAGCTTTCTTT,CASSERGYTEAFF
NA,NA,TRBV2,TRBJ2-2,TGTGCCAGCAGTGGCGGAATTAGGGAGCTGTTTTTT,CASSGGIRELFF
NA,TRBD1,TRBV5-6,TRBJ2-3,TGTGCCAGCAGGCCTACAGGGGTAGATACGCAGTATTTT,CASRPTGVDTQYF
NA,NA,TRBV29-1,TRBJ1-3,TGCAGCGTTGCGCAGAGCTCTGGAAACACCATATATTTT,CSVAQSSGNTIYF